This T cell receptor (beta chain) appears in the sequencing data of a study of somatic mutations in cytotoxic T cells in rheumatoid arthritis. Study results and caveats: Patients with a largest CD8+ clone exceeding 20% of CD8+ cells numbered 8 of 65.

Details on this clone: Its target is not known.

Sequenced by immunoSEQ multiplex PCR; TCRdb stores in-frame clones only, minus some. The sample gives some 8,700 clones, about 70% of which show up once; less than 45% is in the top ten. CDR3 size: 14 residues. Germline loops: CDR1 SGDLS, CDR2 YYNGEE. V shed 0 bases and J shed 7 bases, with 10 bases lying between them. Isolation of the CD4+ and CD8+ populations was accomplished via positive magnetic bead selection, with purity assessed by flow cytometry. The clonotype comes from an adult with rheumatoid arthritis. The J gene is TRBJ1-4, the V gene TRBV9, with D possibly matching TRBD1 (6 bases). The specimen was CD8+ T cells sorted from blood. The CDR3: CASSVGGAGEKLFF. CDR3 sequence (DNA): TGTGCCAGCAGCGTAGGGGGGGCTGGTGAAAAACTGTTTTTT.